Below are 24 T cell receptor beta chains sequenced from a single sample in a study of blood T cell repertoires in COVID-19. Only in-frame clones appear in the TCRdb table, and some are missing; sequencing was by immunoSEQ multiplex PCR. The repertoire includes about 200,000 clones, roughly 90% of them detected once, and 6.5% to 9.5% sits in the top ten. Sequenced sample: PBMCs or T cells enriched from blood (not recorded which). The receptors shown here come from a woman under 30 who had recovered from COVID-19.

The gene calls are TRBV12-5 and TRBJ2-4; 9 bases are a match to TRBD1. CDR1 LGHNT and CDR2 FRNRAP come from the germline V gene. V lost 2 bases to trimming and J lost 9 bases; unmatched junction nucleotides: 8. This CDR3 spans 15 amino acids. The CDR3 spells CASGLPEQGAAIQYF. The CDR3 DNA reads as TGTGCTAGTGGTTTGCCCGAACAGGGGGCGGCCATTCAGTACTTC.

This rearrangement joins TRBV28 to TRBJ1-6; 8 bases agree with TRBD1. This CDR3 has 17 residues. With 7 bases clipped from V and 7 bases from J, the junction kept 15 bases outside the gene matches. Germline V CDR1 and CDR2: MDHEN, SYDVKM. CDR3: CASTGLRGLRGNSPLHF. Written as DNA, the CDR3 is TGTGCCAGCACGGGCCTCAGGGGGCTACGAGGCAATTCACCCCTCCACTTT.

The chain recombines TRBV28 with TRBJ2-7; D remains unclear. The length of the CDR3 is 12 residues. Trimming stripped 4 bases from V and 1 base from J, with 5 bases between. The germline CDR1 and CDR2 sequences are MDHEN and SYDVKM. Here the CDR3 reads CASSSLSYEQYF. The CDR3 nucleotides are TGTGCCAGCAGTTCACTGTCCTACGAGCAGTACTTC.

The chain carries TRBV25-1 and TRBJ1-4; 9 bases line up with TRBD1. Trimming took 4 bases from V and 6 from J; bases not matched to a gene: 6. The CDR3 consists of 15 residues. In germline, CDR1 is MGHDK, CDR2 SYGVNS. The CDR3 DNA follows: TGTGCCAGCAGTGCTCCCGGGACAGGGTATGAAAAACTGTTTTTT. This encodes CASSAPGTGYEKLFF.

The rearrangement uses TRBV9 and TRBJ2-2; D gene ambiguous. With 0 bases removed from V and 3 bases from J, the gap between germline ends came to 9 bases. Germline V gives CDR1 SGDLS, CDR2 YYNGEE. The CDR3 sequence is 15 residues long. The CDR3 spells CASSVASRDTGELFF. The CDR3, as DNA: TGTGCCAGCAGCGTAGCTAGTCGAGACACCGGGGAGCTGTTTTTT.

V and J are TRBV9 and TRBJ2-1; 10 positions match TRBD2. CDR3 length equals 13 residues. V lost 5 bases and J lost 7; bases outside the gene matches: 3. Looked up from germline, CDR1 is SGDLS and CDR2 is YYNGEE. The chain's CDR3 is CASRASGGNEQFF. The CDR3 DNA follows: TGTGCCAGCAGAGCTAGCGGGGGAAATGAGCAGTTCTTC.

The chain recombines TRBV29-1 with TRBJ2-7, with D possibly TRBD1 on 6 matching bases. The CDR3 is made up of 14 amino acids. With 6 bases removed from V and 2 bases from J, the gap between germline ends came to 17 bases. Germline CDR1 and CDR2: SQVTM and ANQGSEA. The CDR3 DNA reads TGCAGCGTCCGAATCGACAGGCTTCCCTACGAGCAGTACTTC. It codes for CSVRIDRLPYEQYF.

This chain connects TRBV25-1 to TRBJ2-3; no definite D call. Deletions cut 3 bases from V and 6 bases from J, with 4 bases between. Germline CDR1 reads MGHDK; CDR2 reads SYGVNS. The CDR3 loop spans 11 amino acids. CDR3 coding DNA: TGTGCCAGCAGTGACGGGGATACGCAGTATTTT. Amino acid sequence: CASSDGDTQYF.

J is TRBJ2-1 and V is TRBV3-1 (or the pseudogene TRBV3-2); 7 bases align to TRBD2. The V and J ends lost 1 base and 7 bases, in that order; junction bases with no gene match: 1. Germline V gene lookup returns CDR1 LGHDT and CDR2 YNNKEL (reference sequence). This CDR3 spans 13 amino acids. The CDR3 DNA sequence: TGTGCCAGCAGCCAAGTCGGGGGGAATGAGCAGTTCTTC. It specifies CASSQVGGNEQFF.

The V and J genes are TRBV6-1 and TRBJ1-4; D may be TRBD1 (5 bases). This CDR3 has 15 residues. Germline V gives CDR1 MNHNS, CDR2 SASEGT. Trimming cost V 2 bases and J 6 bases, with 13 bases left between them. CDR3 bases: TGTGCCAGCAGTGAATCTCCAGGGATGGATGAAAAACTGTTTTTT. Its protein is CASSESPGMDEKLFF.

The chain uses TRBV11-2 and TRBJ1-1; weak D call: TRBD1 (5 bases). CDR3 length: 15 amino acids. Germline V CDR1 and CDR2: SGHAT, FQNNGV. Trimming shortened V by 3 bases and J by 0 bases, and 11 bases separated the two germline ends. CDR3 amino acids: CASSFDRNLNTEAFF. CDR3 sequence (DNA): TGTGCCAGCAGCTTTGACAGAAACTTGAACACTGAAGCTTTCTTT.

The chain uses TRBV9 and TRBJ1-6, with D hard to call. This CDR3 has 15 amino acids. V was shortened by 4 bases and J by 8 bases, with 16 bases between the two germline ends. Germline values: CDR1 SGDLS, CDR2 YYNGEE. DNA for the CDR3: TGTGCCAGCAGCCCTAACCCGGGGAAGTATTCACCCCTCCACTTT. It is translated as CASSPNPGKYSPLHF.

The genes are TRBV7-9 and TRBJ2-7; no firm D call. The CDR3 contains 12 residues. V was trimmed by 3 bases and J by 4 bases, leaving 7 bases between them. Germline V lookup: CDR1 SEHNR, CDR2 FQNEAQ (reference sequence). The CDR3 bases are TGTGCCAGCAGCTTTTCTAGTTACGAGCAGTACTTC. Its translation: CASSFSSYEQYF.

This chain uses TRBV27 with TRBJ2-7, with 9 bases identical to TRBD1. CDR3 size: 13 residues. Germline V gene sequence: CDR1 MNHEY, CDR2 SMNVEV (reference sequence). The J segment lost 6 bases and the V segment lost 6 bases, leaving 6 bases of the junction unmatched. The CDR3 DNA reads as TGTGCCAGCAGCTCACAGGGGGCGGGCGAGCAGTACTTC. This codes for CASSSQGAGEQYF.

This chain connects TRBV4-1 to TRBJ2-1, with TRBD1 matching over 9 bases. Unmatched junction bases numbered 8, after V lost 0 bases and J lost 8 bases. The CDR3 is 16 residues long. Germline V gene data show CDR1 as MGHRA and CDR2 as YSYEKL. CDR3 nucleotide sequence: TGCGCCAGCAGCCAAGATGGGACAGGGTATGGTGATGAGCAGTTCTTC. Translating gives CASSQDGTGYGDEQFF.

The rearrangement uses TRBV29-1 and TRBJ2-1; the match to TRBD2 covers 11 bases. From germline, CDR1 is SQVTM and CDR2 ANQGSEA. The CDR3 is made up of 14 amino acids. V lost 2 bases, J lost 8 bases, and 5 bases stayed unmatched. Here the CDR3 DNA reads TGCAGCGTTGAAACTAGCGGGGGAGGCTATGAGCAGTTCTTC. It codes for CSVETSGGGYEQFF.

CDR3 loop: CAWSHSAVGGLYGYTF. The CDR3 region has the DNA TGTGCCTGGAGTCATTCGGCTGTCGGCGGGCTCTATGGCTACACCTTC. J is TRBJ1-2 and V is TRBV30; D is uncertain. Trimming removed 2 bases at V and 4 bases at J, with 20 bases between. Germline V CDR1 and CDR2: GTSNPN, SVGIG (reference sequence). CDR3 length equals 16 residues.

The chain has TRBV5-1 and TRBJ2-1; 7 bases line up with TRBD2. The CDR3 spans 13 residues. Unmatched junction bases numbered 1, after V lost 0 bases and J lost 7 bases. In germline, CDR1 is SGHRS, CDR2 YFSETQ. The CDR3 region has the DNA TGCGCCAGCAGCTTGGTTAGCGGGAATGAGCAGTTCTTC. Translated, it gives CASSLVSGNEQFF.

The V call is TRBV9, the J call TRBJ1-5, with no clear D. This CDR3 is 14 amino acids long. CDR1 is SGDLS, CDR2 YYNGEE, per germline. Trimming pared 4 bases from V and 4 bases from J, leaving 12 bases between. The CDR3 region has the DNA TGTGCCAGCAGCCAAGGACTAGTTAATCAGCCCCAGCATTTT. Translated: CASSQGLVNQPQHF.

The rearrangement links TRBV7-9 to TRBJ1-6; TRBD1 agrees at 10 bases. Losses at the gene ends were 6 bases for V and 5 bases for J; bases not matched to a gene: 7. Germline V gives CDR1 SEHNR, CDR2 FQNEAQ (reference sequence). CDR3 size: 16 residues. CDR3 residues: CASSLTGTGDNSPLHF. The CDR3 DNA reads TGTGCCAGCAGTCTGACGGGGACAGGGGATAATTCACCCCTCCACTTT.

This rearrangement joins TRBV5-1 to TRBJ1-2, with 9 bases aligning to TRBD1. Looked up from germline, CDR1 is SGHRS and CDR2 is YFSETQ. Trimming took 0 bases from V and 8 from J; bases not matched to a gene: 11. The CDR3 loop spans 16 amino acids. As DNA, the CDR3 is TGCGCCAGCAGCTTGGTTACCTTACAGGGGGCGATGGGCTACACCTTC. Its protein is CASSLVTLQGAMGYTF.

CDR3 coding DNA: TGTGCCAGTAGTATCCGCCCTGGATTGTCTGGACAGAGTAATTCACCCCTCCACTTT. The encoded protein is CASSIRPGLSGQSNSPLHF. The V and J genes are TRBV19 and TRBJ1-6; possible D gene TRBD1, 6 bases. Germline CDR1 and CDR2: LNHDA and SQIVND (reference sequence). V was trimmed by 3 bases and J by 6 bases, leaving 24 bases between them. The CDR3 covers 19 residues.

Details on this clone: The identical CDR3 is also encoded by other nucleotide sequences in the sample. The chain joins TRBV5-1 to TRBJ2-1; 8 bases are a match to TRBD2. CDR3 length equals 15 residues. J was trimmed by 1 base and V by 5 bases; bases with no gene match: 5. The V gene's germline CDR1 is SGHRS and CDR2 YFSETQ. The CDR3 DNA is TGCGCCAGCAGTCTGGGCGGGGGGTCCTACAATGAGCAGTTCTTC. It translates to CASSLGGGSYNEQFF.

The CDR3 sequence is CASSHYGEGVHGYTF. The CDR3 DNA follows: TGTGCCAGCAGCCACTATGGTGAGGGGGTCCATGGCTACACCTTC. The chain has TRBV11-2 and TRBJ1-2; TRBD1 is a possible D gene (6 bases). V was cut by 5 bases and J by 6 bases, with 19 bases left in between. This CDR3 is 15 amino acids long. CDR1 SGHAT and CDR2 FQNNGV come from the germline V gene.